Below, 30 T cell receptor beta chains from the same sample are listed, as sequenced in a study of beta chain features in type 1 diabetes. Expressed TCRB transcripts were sequenced after all isolated RNA was converted to cDNA. Measured with immunoSEQ multiplex PCR; TCRdb has only the in-frame clones, and not every one. The sample comprises around 290,000 clones, about 8.5% of which are singletons, and 1% rests with the top ten. Sample: central memory CD4+ T cells from blood. Receptor source: a woman aged 18-35 years in good health.

This clone has just a few counts. The chain links TRBV28 to TRBJ1-3; D possibly corresponds to TRBD1 (5 bases). The germline CDR1 and CDR2 sequences are MDHEN and SYDVKM. This CDR3 has 14 residues. Trimming took 3 bases from V and 6 from J, leaving 12 bases between them. The CDR3 is CASSFGGEENTIYF. The CDR3 DNA reads TGTGCCAGCAGTTTCGGGGGTGAGGAAAACACCATATATTTT.

J is TRBJ1-1 and V is TRBV11-1; tentative D call: TRBD1 (6 bases). The CDR3 contains 15 residues. V was cut by 5 bases and J by 4 bases, with 17 bases left in between. CDR1 SGHAT and CDR2 FQDESV come from the germline V gene (reference sequence). The CDR3 protein is CASSISSGTSTEAFF. As DNA, the CDR3 is TGTGCCAGCAGCATCTCGTCCGGGACATCCACTGAAGCTTTCTTT.

This chain uses TRBV19 with TRBJ1-5; 8 bases agree with TRBD1. CDR3 length equals 15 residues. Germline V gene lookup returns CDR1 LNHDA and CDR2 SQIVND (reference sequence). V lost 8 bases to trimming and J lost 4 bases; unmatched junction nucleotides: 10. The CDR3 bases are TGTGCCAGTCTCGACTTCACAGGGGGAAATCAGCCCCAGCATTTT. Its protein is CASLDFTGGNQPQHF.

This clone came up a few times. The chain joins TRBV7-6 to TRBJ2-5; D unclear. Germline CDR1 and CDR2: SGHVS and FNYEAQ. This CDR3 has 12 residues. Trimming took off 2 bases at V and 5 bases at J, with 6 bases between the two ends. CDR3 coding DNA: TGTGCCAGCAGCTTATCGAAGGAGACCCAGTACTTC. This sequence encodes CASSLSKETQYF. The entire variable domain, with the rest obtained from reference TRBV7-6 and TRBJ2-5, is as follows: GAGVSQSPRYKVTKRGQDVALRCDPISGHVSLYWYRQALGQGPEFLTYFNYEAQQDKSGLPNDRFSAERPEGSISTLTIQRTEQRDSAMYRCASSLSKETQYFGPGTRLLVL.

The chain recombines TRBV6-5 with TRBJ2-7; D unresolved. Deletions cut 6 bases from V and 4 bases from J, with 13 bases between. The CDR3 is 13 residues long. Per germline, CDR1 MNHEY and CDR2 SVGAGI. CDR3 coding DNA: TGTGCCAGCAGAAGTTCGCTAGATTACGAGCAGTACTTC. Residues: CASRSSLDYEQYF.

This clone has ten or more counts. This sequence joins TRBV7-2 and TRBJ2-7, with a tentative D call TRBD1 (5 bases). Trimming cost V 9 bases and J 0 bases, with 12 bases left between them. Germline assignment: CDR1 SGHTA and CDR2 FQGNSA. The CDR3 consists of 13 residues. The CDR3 region is CARGQNSSYEQYV. CDR3 bases: TGTGCCAGGGGGCAAAACAGCTCCTACGAGCAGTACGTC.

This rearrangement joins TRBV28 to TRBJ1-2, with 8 bases aligning to TRBD1. This CDR3 has 14 residues. CDR1 is MDHEN and CDR2 is SYDVKM in the germline V gene. J was trimmed by 4 bases and V by 8 bases; bases with no gene match: 9. The CDR3 spells CASVPGGGLYGYTF. The CDR3 DNA follows: TGTGCCAGCGTTCCAGGGGGCGGGCTCTATGGCTACACCTTC.

V and J are TRBV7-9 and TRBJ2-3; D gene ambiguous. Germline assignment: CDR1 SEHNR and CDR2 FQNEAQ (reference sequence). The CDR3 covers 13 residues. Trimming took 6 bases from V and 1 from J, leaving 8 bases between them. The CDR3 nucleotides read TGTGCCAGCAGTTCCGTAGGCACAGATACGCAGTATTTT. It is translated as CASSSVGTDTQYF. Filled out from reference TRBV7-9 and TRBJ2-3, the complete variable domain reads DTGVSQNPRHKITKRGQNVTFRCDPISEHNRLYWYRQTLGQGPEFLTYFQNEAQLEKSRLLSDRFSAERPKGSFSTLEIQRTEQGDSAMYLCASSSVGTDTQYFGPGTRLTVL.

In this sample, this clone turned up a few times. Its ends do not fully match the called genes, so a read error is possible. The V and J genes are TRBV13 and TRBJ1-6, with D possibly being TRBD1 (6 bases). There are 16 residues in the CDR3. Germline CDR1 PRHDT, CDR2 FYEKMQ (reference sequence). The CDR3 DNA sequence: TGTGCCAGCAGCCTAGGGATCGGACAGTCCAATTCACCCCTCCACTTT. Encoded protein: CASSLGIGQSNSPLHF.

The chain is built from TRBV28 and TRBJ1-2; no definite D call. Germline loops: CDR1 MDHEN, CDR2 SYDVKM. The germline V and J ends were trimmed by 6 bases and 6 bases, with 14 bases remaining between them. The CDR3 spans 13 residues. As DNA, the CDR3 is TGTGCCAGCAGATTGACCCCTGGGCATGGCTACACCTTC. It translates to CASRLTPGHGYTF.

This clone appeared a few times. CDR3 nucleotides: TGTGCCAGCAGCTTAGGACAGCGGACAGGGGTGAAGAAAGAGACCCAGTACTTC. It encodes CASSLGQRTGVKKETQYF. The chain joins TRBV7-2 to TRBJ2-5; 9 bases are a match to TRBD1. The CDR3 runs to 18 residues. Unmatched junction bases numbered 12, after V lost 1 base and J lost 3 bases. The germline V gene has CDR1 SGHTA and CDR2 FQGNSA.

V usage is TRBV29-1 and J usage is TRBJ1-1; 7 nucleotides align to TRBD1. The V and J ends lost 6 bases and 3 bases, in that order; junction bases with no gene match: 7. The CDR3 contains 13 residues. The germline CDR1 and CDR2 sequences are SQVTM and ANQGSEA. The DNA for the CDR3 is TGCAGCGTCAAACAGGGGTGGGACACTGAAGCTTTCTTT. Its protein is CSVKQGWDTEAFF.

CDR3 residues: CASSQVRYEQYF. CDR3 sequence (DNA): TGTGCCAGCAGCCAAGTTAGGTACGAGCAGTACTTC. V gene TRBV6-6 combines with J gene TRBJ2-7; D is unclear. Germline V CDR1 and CDR2: MNHNY, SVGAGI (reference sequence). Trimming removed 6 bases at V and 4 bases at J, with 10 bases between. The CDR3 spans 12 residues.

This clone was seen a few times. The genes are TRBV29-1 and TRBJ2-1; 10 bases fit TRBD2. The CDR3 totals 18 residues. After removal of 7 bases from V and 3 bases from J, the junction contained 18 bases not matched to a gene. The germline CDR1 and CDR2 sequences are SQVTM and ANQGSEA. This CDR3 is CSAHQLALAGGYYNEQFF. The CDR3 DNA is TGCAGCGCCCACCAGCTTGCCTTAGCGGGAGGCTACTACAATGAGCAGTTCTTC.

The rearrangement uses TRBV6-5 and TRBJ2-5; weak D call: TRBD2 (5 bases). Looked up from germline, CDR1 is MNHEY and CDR2 is SVGAGI. This CDR3 comprises 12 residues. V gave up 6 bases and J gave up 4 bases, with 9 bases separating them. The CDR3 DNA follows: TGTGCCAGCAGCGCCGAGGGAGAGACCCAGTACTTC. This gives the protein CASSAEGETQYF.

The rearrangement uses TRBV6-5 and TRBJ2-7, with D tentatively TRBD1 (5 bases). The V and J ends lost 2 bases and 1 base respectively, with 15 bases between them. This CDR3 is 16 amino acids long. In germline, CDR1 is MNHEY, CDR2 SVGAGI. The CDR3 region has the DNA TGTGCCAGCAGTTACCGAGGTTCGACAGCTTCCTACGAGCAGTACTTC. Translating it yields CASSYRGSTASYEQYF.

The rearrangement links TRBV6-6 to TRBJ1-5; possibly TRBD1 for D (6 bases). Germline CDR1 reads MNHNY; CDR2 reads SVGAGI (reference sequence). The CDR3 length is 15 residues. Trimming shortened V by 2 bases and J by 5 bases, and 13 bases separated the two germline ends. The CDR3 DNA sequence: TGTGCCAGCAGTTACGCCGGGGGCCTTTATCAGCCCCAGCATTTT. Translated: CASSYAGGLYQPQHF.

This clone was counted between two and nine times. The rearrangement joins TRBV29-1 to TRBJ2-3; D is undetermined. Trimming took off 0 bases at V and 3 bases at J, with 16 bases between the two ends. Per the germline V gene, CDR1 is SQVTM and CDR2 is ANQGSEA. This CDR3 has 16 residues. The CDR3 region has the DNA TGCAGCGTTGAAGATCCGGCAGACTGGGTAACAGATACGCAGTATTTT. Translated, it gives CSVEDPADWVTDTQYF.

The chain carries TRBV5-4 and TRBJ1-1; D is possibly TRBD1 (5 bases). Trimming took off 4 bases at V and 5 bases at J, with 18 bases between the two ends. Germline assignment: CDR1 SGHNT and CDR2 YYREEE (reference sequence). The CDR3 totals 15 residues. The CDR3 region is CASSLQRGDGTEAFF. Here the CDR3 DNA reads TGTGCCAGCAGCCTTCAAAGGGGTGACGGTACTGAAGCTTTCTTT.

The J gene is TRBJ2-1, the V gene TRBV7-6; TRBD2 matches 10 bases. Germline trimming cut 5 bases from V and 12 bases from J; bases unmatched to any gene: 4. The CDR3 is made up of 12 amino acids. Germline V gene sequence: CDR1 SGHVS, CDR2 FNYEAQ. The CDR3 nucleotides are TGTGCCAGCAGCGTTAGCGGGGGGACGCAGTTCTTC. It specifies CASSVSGGTQFF. The full variable domain, its missing parts supplied by reference TRBV7-6 and TRBJ2-1, is GAGVSQSPRYKVTKRGQDVALRCDPISGHVSLYWYRQALGQGPEFLTYFNYEAQQDKSGLPNDRFSAERPEGSISTLTIQRTEQRDSAMYRCASSVSGGTQFFGPGTRLTVL.

The chain employs TRBV7-9 and TRBJ2-1; possible D gene TRBD1, 7 bases. Germline values: CDR1 SEHNR, CDR2 FQNEAQ (reference sequence). The germline V and J ends were trimmed by 5 bases and 13 bases, with 18 bases remaining between them. CDR3 size: 13 residues. The CDR3 nucleotides are TGTGCCAGCAGCCCAGAGGAGGGGGCGGCTCAGTTCTTC. Its translation is CASSPEEGAAQFF.

The chain employs TRBV9 and TRBJ2-7, with D maybe TRBD1 (6 bases). This CDR3 region has 14 residues. Trimming removed 3 bases from V and 2 bases from J, with 12 bases in between. Germline CDR1 is SGDLS and CDR2 is YYNGEE. The CDR3, as DNA: TGTGCCAGCAGCGAGGGGGAGACACCCTACGAGCAGTACTTC. Translating it yields CASSEGETPYEQYF.

The chain is built from TRBV6-6 and TRBJ2-5; D unresolved. Germline CDR1 reads MNHNY; CDR2 reads SVGAGI (reference sequence). This CDR3 is built from 12 residues. The ends were cut back, 8 bases at V and 1 base at J, with 8 bases in the middle. The CDR3 loop reads CASRHLQETQYF. CDR3 DNA sequence: TGTGCCAGCCGACACCTCCAAGAGACCCAGTACTTC.

Only a few counts were recorded for this clone. This rearrangement joins TRBV5-1 to TRBJ2-2; maybe TRBD2 (5 bases). Trimming removed 0 bases from V and 3 bases from J, with 9 bases in between. Germline CDR1 is SGHRS and CDR2 is YFSETQ. The CDR3 spans 15 residues. The CDR3 is CASSLGGLDTGELFF. CDR3 sequence (DNA): TGCGCCAGCAGCTTGGGCGGGTTGGACACCGGGGAGCTGTTTTTT.

The sample holds a few counts of this clone. The chain uses TRBV30 and TRBJ2-1; TRBD1 matches at 7 bases. There are 12 residues in the CDR3. Per the germline V gene, CDR1 is GTSNPN and CDR2 is SVGIG (reference sequence). The J segment lost 11 bases and the V segment lost 1 base, leaving 5 bases of the junction unmatched. For the CDR3, the DNA is TGTGCCTGGAGTGGACAGGGAAGGCAGCAGTTCTTC. Translation: CAWSGQGRQQFF. The complete variable domain, with remaining parts taken from reference TRBV30 and TRBJ2-1, reads SQTIHQWPATLVQPVGSPLSLECTVEGTSNPNLYWYRQAAGRGLQLLFYSVGIGQISSEVPQNLSASRPQDRQFILSSKKLLLSDSGFYLCAWSGQGRQQFFGPGTRLTVL.

The V and J genes are TRBV4-1 and TRBJ1-2; no definite D call. The V gene lost 0 bases and the J gene lost 5 bases, with 10 bases spanning the gap. The CDR3 spans 14 residues. CDR1 MGHRA and CDR2 YSYEKL come from the germline V gene. The chain's CDR3 is CASSQDSQAYGYTF. DNA of the CDR3: TGCGCCAGCAGCCAAGATAGCCAGGCGTATGGCTACACCTTC.

This clone was observed a handful of times. The chain combines TRBV7-2 with TRBJ2-5; tentative D call: TRBD2 (7 bases). Trimming cost V 3 bases and J 5 bases, with 13 bases left between them. The CDR3 spans 14 residues. Germline V gives CDR1 SGHTA, CDR2 FQGNSA. In DNA, the CDR3 is TGTGCCAGCAGCTTTTGGGGGGGCCTGGAGACCCAGTACTTC. It specifies CASSFWGGLETQYF.

This clone showed up just a few times. This chain links TRBV18 with TRBJ2-3, with 8 bases lining up with TRBD2. CDR1 and CDR2 from the germline V gene are KGHSH and LQKENI. V dropped 6 bases and J dropped 4; count of bases not matched to a gene: 9. The CDR3 runs to 15 residues. CDR3 amino acids: CASSPTSGEADTQYF. The CDR3 nucleotides are TGTGCCAGCTCCCCTACTAGCGGAGAAGCAGATACGCAGTATTTT.

The rearrangement links TRBV27 to TRBJ2-7; 7 bases are shared with TRBD1. The CDR3 has 17 amino acids. Germline assignment: CDR1 MNHEY and CDR2 SMNVEV (reference sequence). V lost 4 bases to trimming and J lost 0 bases; unmatched junction nucleotides: 12. This chain's CDR3 is CASSYPRGQKPSYEQYV. The CDR3 DNA is TGTGCCAGCAGTTACCCCCGGGGACAGAAACCCTCCTACGAGCAGTACGTC.

The chain employs TRBV18 and TRBJ1-2; maybe TRBD1 (5 bases). Germline CDR1 and CDR2: KGHSH and LQKENI. CDR3 size: 13 residues. Trimming pared 6 bases from V and 5 bases from J, leaving 13 bases between. The CDR3 loop reads CASSHGTDYGYTF. DNA for the CDR3: TGTGCCAGCTCCCACGGGACGGATTATGGCTACACCTTC.